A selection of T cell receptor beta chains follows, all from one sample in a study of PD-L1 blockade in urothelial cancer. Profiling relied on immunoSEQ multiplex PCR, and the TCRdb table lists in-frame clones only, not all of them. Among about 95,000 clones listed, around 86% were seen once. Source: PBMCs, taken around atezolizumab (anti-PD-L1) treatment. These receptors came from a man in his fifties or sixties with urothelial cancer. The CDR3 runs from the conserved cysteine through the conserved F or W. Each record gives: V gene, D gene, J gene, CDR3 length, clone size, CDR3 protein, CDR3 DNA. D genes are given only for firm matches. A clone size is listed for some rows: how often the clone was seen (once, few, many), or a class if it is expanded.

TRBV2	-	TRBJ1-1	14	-	CASSVEPMNTEAFF	TGTGCCAGCAGTGTGGAGCCAATGAACACTGAAGCTTTCTTT
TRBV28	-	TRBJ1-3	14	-	CASGHGLSGNTIYF	TGTGCCAGCGGGCATGGGCTCTCTGGAAACACCATATATTTT
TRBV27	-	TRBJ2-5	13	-	CASSLHGAETQYF	TGTGCCAGCAGTTTACATGGGGCAGAGACCCAGTACTTC
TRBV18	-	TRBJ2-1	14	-	CASSPKGPGDEQFF	TGTGCCAGCTCACCCAAGGGGCCGGGGGATGAGCAGTTCTTC
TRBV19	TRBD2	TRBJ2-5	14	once	CASSPSGRQETQYF	TGTGCCAGTAGTCCGTCCGGGAGGCAAGAGACCCAGTACTTC
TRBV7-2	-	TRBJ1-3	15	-	CASSLATGSGNTIYF	TGTGCCAGCAGCTTAGCGACGGGCTCTGGAAACACCATATATTTT
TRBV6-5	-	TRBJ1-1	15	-	CASSYRGMGVAEAFF	TGTGCCAGCAGTTACCGGGGGATGGGAGTAGCTGAAGCTTTCTTT
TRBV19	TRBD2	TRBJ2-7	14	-	CASSFAGGAYEQYF	TGTGCCAGTAGTTTCGCGGGAGGGGCCTACGAGCAGTACTTC
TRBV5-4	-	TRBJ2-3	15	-	CASSPYGGDTDTQYF	TGTGCCAGCAGCCCTTACGGAGGGGACACAGATACGCAGTATTTT
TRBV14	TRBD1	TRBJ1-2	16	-	CASSHLPGTGRYGYTF	TGTGCCAGCAGCCACCTCCCCGGGACAGGGCGATACGGCTACACCTTC
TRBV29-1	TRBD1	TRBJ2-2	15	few	CSVHRDRSNTGELFF	TGCAGCGTTCACCGGGACAGATCGAACACCGGGGAGCTGTTTTTT
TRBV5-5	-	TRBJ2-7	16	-	CASSLARQGMRGEQYF	TGTGCCAGCAGCTTGGCCCGACAGGGCATGCGGGGCGAGCAGTACTTC
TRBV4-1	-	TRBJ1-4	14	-	CASSQEGREVKLFF	TGCGCCAGCAGCCAAGAGGGCCGGGAGGTAAAACTGTTTTTT
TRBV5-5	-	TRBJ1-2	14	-	CASSRPGTTYGYTF	TGTGCCAGCAGCCGTCCGGGGACAACCTATGGCTACACCTTC
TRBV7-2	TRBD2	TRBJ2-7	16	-	CASSPRLAGVNYEQYF	TGTGCCAGCAGCCCAAGACTAGCGGGGGTCAACTACGAGCAGTACTTC
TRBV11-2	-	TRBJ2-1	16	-	CASSLGPGISYNEQFF	TGTGCCAGCAGCTTAGGACCGGGAATCTCCTACAATGAGCAGTTCTTC
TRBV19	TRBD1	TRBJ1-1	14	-	CASSGWDRGTEAFF	TGTGCCAGTAGTGGTTGGGACAGGGGTACTGAAGCTTTCTTT
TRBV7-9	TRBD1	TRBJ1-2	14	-	CASSPGTELYGYTF	TGTGCCAGCAGCCCCGGGACAGAGTTATATGGCTACACCTTC
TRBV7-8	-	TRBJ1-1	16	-	CASSLNSVGINTEAFF	TGTGCCAGCAGCTTAAACTCCGTCGGGATAAACACTGAAGCTTTCTTT
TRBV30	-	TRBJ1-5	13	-	CAWTQGGNQPQHF	TGTGCCTGGACACAGGGAGGCAATCAGCCCCAGCATTTT
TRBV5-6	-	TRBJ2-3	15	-	CASSPAASTTDTQYF	TGTGCCAGCAGCCCCGCGGCTAGCACCACAGATACGCAGTATTTT
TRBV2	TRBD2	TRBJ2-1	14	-	CASTREGGGGEQFF	TGTGCCAGCACCCGGGAGGGAGGTGGAGGTGAGCAGTTCTTC
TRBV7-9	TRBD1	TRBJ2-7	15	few	CASSLAGTGYNEQYF	TGTGCCAGCAGCCTTGCCGGGACAGGGTATAACGAGCAGTACTTC
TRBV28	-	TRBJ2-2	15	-	CASTTGVGAWGELFF	TGTGCCAGCACCACCGGGGTGGGGGCATGGGGGGAGCTGTTTTTT
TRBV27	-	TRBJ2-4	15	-	CASSLFRAPENIQYF	TGTGCCAGCAGTTTATTCAGGGCCCCGGAAAACATTCAGTACTTC
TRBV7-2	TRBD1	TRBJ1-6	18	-	CASSQWDRRSSYNSPLHF	TGTGCCAGCAGCCAATGGGACAGACGGAGCTCCTATAATTCACCCCTCCACTTT
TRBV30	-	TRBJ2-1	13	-	CAWSMSSYNEQFF	TGTGCCTGGAGTATGAGCTCCTACAATGAGCAGTTCTTC
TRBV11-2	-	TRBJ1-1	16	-	CASSLRVGLSNTEAFF	TGTGCCAGCAGCTTAAGGGTCGGACTCTCTAACACTGAAGCTTTCTTT
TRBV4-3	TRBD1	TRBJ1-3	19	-	CASSQEIPGQGSSGNTIYF	TGCGCCAGCAGCCAGGAGATTCCGGGACAGGGAAGCTCTGGAAACACCATATATTTT
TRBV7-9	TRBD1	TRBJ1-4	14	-	CASSLGTVNEKLFF	TGTGCCAGCAGCCTCGGGACAGTTAATGAAAAACTGTTTTTT
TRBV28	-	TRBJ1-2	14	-	CASRESGANYGYTF	TGTGCCAGCAGGGAATCAGGGGCTAACTATGGCTACACCTTC
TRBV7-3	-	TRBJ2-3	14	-	CASSLGQYTDTQYF	TGTGCCAGCAGCTTAGGACAATACACAGATACGCAGTATTTT
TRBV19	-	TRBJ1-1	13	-	CASSIPGNTEAFF	TGTGCCAGTAGTATACCCGGGAACACTGAAGCTTTCTTT
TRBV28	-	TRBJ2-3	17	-	CASSLADSLQSTDTQYF	TGTGCCAGCAGTTTAGCGGATTCCCTGCAAAGCACAGATACGCAGTATTTT
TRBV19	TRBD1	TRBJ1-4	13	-	CASSDRGMWKLFF	TGTGCCAGTAGCGACAGGGGTATGTGGAAACTGTTTTTT
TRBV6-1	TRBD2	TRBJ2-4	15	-	CALRERELAKNIQYF	TGTGCCCTAAGGGAGCGGGAGCTAGCCAAAAACATTCAGTACTTC
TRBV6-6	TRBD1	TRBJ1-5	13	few	CASSTTGGSPQHF	TGTGCCAGCAGTACTACAGGGGGATCGCCCCAGCATTTT
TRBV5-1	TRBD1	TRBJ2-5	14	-	CASSRGQEGETQYF	TGCGCCAGCAGCAGGGGACAGGAGGGGGAGACCCAGTACTTC
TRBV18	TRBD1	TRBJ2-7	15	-	CASSRDRGSSYEQYF	TGTGCCAGCTCAAGGGACAGGGGAAGCTCCTACGAGCAGTACTTC